What follows describes a single T cell receptor (beta chain). Its antigen is currently unknown. Measured with immunoSEQ multiplex PCR; TCRdb has only the in-frame clones, and not every one. The data hold roughly 140,000 clones, with roughly 94% observed a single time. These data originate in a study of OX40 agonist ivuxolimab in advanced cancers. Findings of the study overall: CD8+ T cells averaged more expanded clones than CD4+.

The CDR3 covers 15 residues. Germline values: CDR1 SGHNT, CDR2 YYREEE (reference sequence). This receptor was identified in an adult with an advanced solid tumor such as melanoma, head and neck, liver or kidney cancer. The chain recombines TRBV5-4 with TRBJ2-5; possibly TRBD1 or TRBD2 for D (7 bases each). The J call is in doubt because the DNA end fits TRBJ2-7 better. The source material was CD4+ or CD8+ T cells sorted from blood, sampled in a trial of the OX40 agonist ivuxolimab. The CDR3 coding sequence is TGTGCCAGCAGCTTGGGACAGGGAGGGACAAGCGAGCAGTACTTC. Amino acids: CASSLGQGGTSEQYF.